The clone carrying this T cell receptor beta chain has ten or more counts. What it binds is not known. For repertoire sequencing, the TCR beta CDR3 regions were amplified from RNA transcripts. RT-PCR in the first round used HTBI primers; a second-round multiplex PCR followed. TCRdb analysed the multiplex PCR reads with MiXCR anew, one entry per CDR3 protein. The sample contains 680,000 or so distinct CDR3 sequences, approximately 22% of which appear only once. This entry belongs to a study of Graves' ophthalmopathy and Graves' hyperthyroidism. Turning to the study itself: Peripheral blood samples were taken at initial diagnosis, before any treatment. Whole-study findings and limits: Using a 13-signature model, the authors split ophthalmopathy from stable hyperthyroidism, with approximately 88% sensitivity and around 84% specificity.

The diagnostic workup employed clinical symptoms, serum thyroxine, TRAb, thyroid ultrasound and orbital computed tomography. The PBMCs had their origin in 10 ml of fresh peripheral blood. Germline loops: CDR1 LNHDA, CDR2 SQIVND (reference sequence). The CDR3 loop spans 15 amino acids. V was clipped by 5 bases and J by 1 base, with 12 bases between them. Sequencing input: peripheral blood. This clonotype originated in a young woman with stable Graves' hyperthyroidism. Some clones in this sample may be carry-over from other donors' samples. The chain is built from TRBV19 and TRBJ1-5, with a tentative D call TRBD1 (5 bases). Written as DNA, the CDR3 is TGTGCCAGTAGTCCCGTGGGGGTAAGCAATCAGCCCCAGCATTTT. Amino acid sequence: CASSPVGVSNQPQHF.